This T cell receptor (beta chain) emerged from a study of CD8 T cells in ankylosing spondylitis. Using quantitative 5'-RACE with molecular barcodes, the authors made TCR beta libraries. TCRdb analysed the 5' RACE reads with MiXCR anew, one entry per CDR3 protein. The sample holds under 250,000 distinct CDR3 sequences; roughly a third are singletons and the top ten take approximately 4%. General study points: Significant enrichment of disease-linked clones was reported in matched ankylosing spondylitis synovial fluid. In reactive arthritis synovial fluid and blood, some motif variants had been reported before. Among TCR beta sequences, a motif of under 10 highly homologous variants appeared characteristic of ankylosing spondylitis blood.

The CDR3 loop spans 16 amino acids. The germline gives CDR1 DFQATT, CDR2 SNEGSKA (reference sequence). Trimming pared 1 base from V and 8 bases from J, leaving 23 bases between. This clonotype was recorded a few times. The target antigen is unknown. Specimen: blood, either unsorted or a sorted T cell fraction (not recorded which). The sequence derives from a male donor with ankylosing spondylitis or in good health (not recorded which). The rearrangement uses TRBV20-1 and TRBJ1-2, with a possible D match to TRBD1 (6 bases). CDR3 residues: CSARARDTFIGSGYTF. DNA for the CDR3: TGCAGTGCTAGAGCCCGGGACACTTTTATCGGTTCGGGCTACACCTTC.